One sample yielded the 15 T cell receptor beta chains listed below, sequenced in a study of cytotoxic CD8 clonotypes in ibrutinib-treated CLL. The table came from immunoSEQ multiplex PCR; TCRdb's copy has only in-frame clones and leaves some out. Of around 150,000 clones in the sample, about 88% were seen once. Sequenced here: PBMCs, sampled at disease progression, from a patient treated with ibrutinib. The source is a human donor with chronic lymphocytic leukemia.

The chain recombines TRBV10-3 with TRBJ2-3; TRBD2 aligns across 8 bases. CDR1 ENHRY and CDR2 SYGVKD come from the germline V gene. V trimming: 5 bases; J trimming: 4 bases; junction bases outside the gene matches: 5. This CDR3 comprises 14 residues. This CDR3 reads CAISPGLDPDTQYF. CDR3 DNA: TGTGCCATCAGTCCGGGACTAGACCCAGATACGCAGTATTTT.

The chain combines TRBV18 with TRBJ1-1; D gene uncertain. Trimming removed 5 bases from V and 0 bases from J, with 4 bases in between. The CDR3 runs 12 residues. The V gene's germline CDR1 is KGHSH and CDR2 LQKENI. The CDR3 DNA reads TGTGCCAGCTCAGGAATGAACACTGAAGCTTTCTTT. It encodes CASSGMNTEAFF.

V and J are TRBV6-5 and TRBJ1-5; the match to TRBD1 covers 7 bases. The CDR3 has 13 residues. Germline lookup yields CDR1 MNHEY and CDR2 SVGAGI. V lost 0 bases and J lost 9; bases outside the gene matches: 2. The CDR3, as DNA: TGTGCCAGCAGTTACTCTACAGGGGTGCCCCAGCATTTT. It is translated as CASSYSTGVPQHF.

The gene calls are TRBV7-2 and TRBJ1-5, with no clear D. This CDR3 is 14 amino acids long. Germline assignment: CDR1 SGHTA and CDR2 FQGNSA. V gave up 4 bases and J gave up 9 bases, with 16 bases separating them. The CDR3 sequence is CASSSRASLWPQHF. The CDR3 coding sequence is TGTGCCAGCAGCTCAAGGGCCTCTCTATGGCCCCAGCATTTT. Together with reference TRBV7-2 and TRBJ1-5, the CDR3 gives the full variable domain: GAGVSQSPSNKVTEKGKDVELRCDPISGHTALYWYRQSLGQGLEFLIYFQGNSAPDKSGLPSDRFSAERTGGSVSTLTIQRTQQEDSAVYLCASSSRASLWPQHFGDGTRLSIL.

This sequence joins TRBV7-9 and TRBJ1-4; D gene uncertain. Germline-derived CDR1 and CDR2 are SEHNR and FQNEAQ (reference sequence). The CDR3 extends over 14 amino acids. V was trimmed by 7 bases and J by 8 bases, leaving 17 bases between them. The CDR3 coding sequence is TGTGCCAGCACCCTGTCTGGAGGGAGCGAAAAACTGTTTTTT. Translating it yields CASTLSGGSEKLFF.

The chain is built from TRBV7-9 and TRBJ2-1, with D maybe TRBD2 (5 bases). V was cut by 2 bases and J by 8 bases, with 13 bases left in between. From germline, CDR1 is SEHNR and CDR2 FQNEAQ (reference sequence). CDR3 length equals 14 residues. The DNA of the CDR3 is TGTGCCAGCAGCTTAAGAGTTGGGAGAGATGAGCAGTTCTTC. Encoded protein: CASSLRVGRDEQFF.

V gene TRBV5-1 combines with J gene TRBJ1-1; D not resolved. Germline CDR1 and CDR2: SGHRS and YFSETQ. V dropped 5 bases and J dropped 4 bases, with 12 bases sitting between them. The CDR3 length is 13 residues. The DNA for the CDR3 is TGCGCCAGCAGGGCTGGGATAGGCACTGAAGCTTTCTTT. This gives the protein CASRAGIGTEAFF.

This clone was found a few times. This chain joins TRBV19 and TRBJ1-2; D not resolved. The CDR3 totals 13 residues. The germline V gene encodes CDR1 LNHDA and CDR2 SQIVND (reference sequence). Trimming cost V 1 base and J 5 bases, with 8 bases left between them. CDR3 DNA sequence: TGTGCCAGTAGTATAGGAGGTACTTATGGCTACACCTTC. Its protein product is CASSIGGTYGYTF.

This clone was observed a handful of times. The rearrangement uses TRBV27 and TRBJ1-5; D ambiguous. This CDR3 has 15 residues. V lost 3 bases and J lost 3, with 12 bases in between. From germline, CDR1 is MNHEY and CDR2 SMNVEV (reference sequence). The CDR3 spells CASSFAEQANQPQHF. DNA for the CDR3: TGTGCCAGCAGTTTTGCCGAGCAGGCCAATCAGCCCCAGCATTTT.

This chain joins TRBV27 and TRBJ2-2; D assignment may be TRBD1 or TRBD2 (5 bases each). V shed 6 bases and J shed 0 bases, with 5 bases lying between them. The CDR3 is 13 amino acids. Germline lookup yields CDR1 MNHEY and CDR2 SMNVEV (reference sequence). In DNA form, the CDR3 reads TGTGCCAGCAGGGGGGCGAACACCGGGGAGCTGTTTTTT. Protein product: CASRGANTGELFF.

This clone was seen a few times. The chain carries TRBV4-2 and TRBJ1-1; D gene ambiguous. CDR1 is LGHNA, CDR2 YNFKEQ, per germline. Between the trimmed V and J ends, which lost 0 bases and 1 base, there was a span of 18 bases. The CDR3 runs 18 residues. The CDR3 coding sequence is TGTGCCAGCAGCCAAGATCACATCCGGCGGGTGGGGAACACTGAAGCTTTCTTT. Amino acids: CASSQDHIRRVGNTEAFF.

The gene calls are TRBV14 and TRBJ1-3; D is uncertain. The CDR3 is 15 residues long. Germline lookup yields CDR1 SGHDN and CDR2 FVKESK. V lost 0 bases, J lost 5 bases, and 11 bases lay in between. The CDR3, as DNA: TGTGCCAGCAGCCAAGAGGAGGTGATCCGAAACACCATATATTTT. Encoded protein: CASSQEEVIRNTIYF.

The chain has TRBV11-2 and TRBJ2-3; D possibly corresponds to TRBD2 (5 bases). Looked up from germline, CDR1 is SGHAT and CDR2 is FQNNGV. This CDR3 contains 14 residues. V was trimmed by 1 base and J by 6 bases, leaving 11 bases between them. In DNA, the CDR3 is TGTGCCAGCAGCTTAGGGCGGGTAAGGGATACGCAGTATTTT. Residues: CASSLGRVRDTQYF.

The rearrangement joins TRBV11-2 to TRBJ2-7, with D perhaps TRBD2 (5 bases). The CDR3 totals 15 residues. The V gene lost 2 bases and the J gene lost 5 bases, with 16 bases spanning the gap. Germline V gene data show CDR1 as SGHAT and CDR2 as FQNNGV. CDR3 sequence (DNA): TGTGCCAGCAGCTTACGGCGAGGCGGGTACGACGAGCAGTACTTC. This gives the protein CASSLRRGGYDEQYF.

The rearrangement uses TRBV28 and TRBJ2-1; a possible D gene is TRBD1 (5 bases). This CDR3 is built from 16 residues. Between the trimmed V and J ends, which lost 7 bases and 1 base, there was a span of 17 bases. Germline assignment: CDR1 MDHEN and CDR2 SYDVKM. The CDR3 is CASTPWAGPSYNEQFF. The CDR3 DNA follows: TGTGCCAGCACGCCATGGGCAGGGCCTTCCTACAATGAGCAGTTCTTC.